These 26 T cell receptor beta chains were all obtained from the same sample, sequenced in a study of cytotoxic CD8 clonotypes in ibrutinib-treated CLL. Clones were read by immunoSEQ multiplex PCR, and TCRdb kept only the in-frame ones, dropping some. Found here are 110,000 to 150,000 clones, about 80% of them singletons; the top ten hold around 30%. Sequencing was performed on PBMCs, taken after 12 months of ibrutinib treatment. Receptors were obtained from a human donor with chronic lymphocytic leukemia.

This clone has a single count. The gene calls are TRBV6-5 and TRBJ2-1; possibly TRBD1 for D (5 bases). The CDR3 has 13 amino acids. V was cut by 6 bases and J by 10 bases, with 16 bases left in between. Per the germline V gene, CDR1 is MNHEY and CDR2 is SVGAGI. The DNA for the CDR3 is TGTGCCAGCAGCCGGTCGGACAAGTCCGAGCAGTTCTTC. Residues: CASSRSDKSEQFF.

The chain joins TRBV6-5 to TRBJ2-4; D tentatively reads TRBD1 or TRBD2 (5 bases each). The CDR3 runs to 16 residues. The germline gives CDR1 MNHEY, CDR2 SVGAGI. The germline V and J ends were trimmed by 4 bases and 2 bases, with 15 bases remaining between them. CDR3 DNA: TGTGCCAGCAGTTCCAGGGAGACCCAATCCAAAAACATTCAGTACTTC. Translation: CASSSRETQSKNIQYF.

This rearrangement joins TRBV10-3 to TRBJ2-3; D remains unclear. V shed 6 bases and J shed 4 bases, with 11 bases lying between them. Germline lookup yields CDR1 ENHRY and CDR2 SYGVKD. This CDR3 contains 13 residues. The CDR3 spells CAIRAMASDTQYF. In nucleotides, the CDR3 is TGTGCCATCAGGGCTATGGCATCAGATACGCAGTATTTT.

This chain links TRBV7-6 with TRBJ1-5; D uncertain. This CDR3 region has 14 residues. CDR1 SGHVS and CDR2 FNYEAQ come from the germline V gene. The V and J ends lost 3 bases and 0 bases respectively, with 6 bases between them. The CDR3 sequence is CASSFFGSNQPQHF. CDR3 bases: TGTGCCAGCAGCTTTTTCGGTAGCAATCAGCCCCAGCATTTT.

This clone was recorded a few times. This sequence joins TRBV29-1 and TRBJ2-1, with D perhaps TRBD1 (6 bases). Germline V gene lookup returns CDR1 SQVTM and CDR2 ANQGSEA. The V end lost 3 bases, the J end lost 7 bases, and 19 bases lay between the germline ends. The CDR3 is made up of 15 amino acids. The CDR3 region is CSVERGWEGVNEQFF. In nucleotides, the CDR3 is TGCAGCGTTGAGAGGGGGTGGGAAGGGGTGAATGAGCAGTTCTTC.

The V call is TRBV9, the J call TRBJ2-3, with D possibly matching TRBD1 (6 bases). Per the germline V gene, CDR1 is SGDLS and CDR2 is YYNGEE. The CDR3 covers 15 residues. Trimming shortened V by 1 base and J by 2 bases, and 11 bases separated the two germline ends. CDR3 DNA sequence: TGTGCCAGCAGCGTAATGGGGGCCGACACAGATACGCAGTATTTT. Its protein is CASSVMGADTDTQYF.

The chain uses TRBV4-1 and TRBJ2-5; 7 bases align to TRBD1. Germline values: CDR1 MGHRA, CDR2 YSYEKL. Trimming took 4 bases from V and 4 from J; bases not matched to a gene: 6. This CDR3 spans 14 amino acids. This chain's CDR3 is CASSRGQTGETQYF. The CDR3 DNA reads TGCGCCAGCAGCCGGGGACAGACCGGAGAGACCCAGTACTTC.

The gene calls are TRBV29-1 and TRBJ2-2; TRBD2 agrees at 10 bases. CDR1 and CDR2 (germline): SQVTM, ANQGSEA. CDR3 size: 14 residues. The V gene end was trimmed by 7 bases and the J gene end by 0 bases; junction bases not matched to a gene: 2. The CDR3 is CSGGLASNTGELFF. CDR3 nucleotides: TGCAGCGGGGGACTAGCGTCGAACACCGGGGAGCTGTTTTTT.

This clone was counted only a few times. The CDR3, as DNA: TGTGCCAGCAGGGGACAGGGGAACACTGAAGCTTTCTTT. Translation: CASRGQGNTEAFF. V is TRBV5-5 and J is TRBJ1-1; 9 positions match TRBD1. Germline V gene data show CDR1 as SGHKS and CDR2 as YYEKEE (reference sequence). This CDR3 contains 13 residues. J lost 1 base, V lost 5 bases, and 0 bases had no gene match.

The chain combines TRBV7-8 with TRBJ2-5; the D is unclear. V gave up 1 base and J gave up 5 bases, with 8 bases separating them. From germline, CDR1 is SGHVS and CDR2 FQNEAQ. The CDR3 extends over 13 amino acids. The CDR3 spells CASSLVSSETQYF. CDR3 nucleotides: TGTGCCAGCAGCTTAGTTAGTTCGGAGACCCAGTACTTC.

The chain recombines TRBV7-9 with TRBJ1-5; the match to TRBD1 covers 8 bases. Trimming took 5 bases from V and 0 from J; bases not matched to a gene: 12. The CDR3 runs to 18 residues. Germline V gives CDR1 SEHNR, CDR2 FQNEAQ (reference sequence). CDR3 amino acids: CASSTNPKTGDSNQPQHF. DNA of the CDR3: TGTGCCAGCAGCACAAATCCCAAGACAGGGGATAGCAATCAGCCCCAGCATTTT.

The genes are TRBV30 and TRBJ2-1, with 7 bases fitting TRBD1. Germline CDR1 GTSNPN, CDR2 SVGIG (reference sequence). The V and J ends lost 0 bases and 16 bases, in that order; junction bases with no gene match: 9. The CDR3 runs to 12 residues. CDR3 DNA: TGTGCCTGGAGTGTACAGGGGACCTTTTTATTCTTC. It codes for CAWSVQGTFLFF.

CDR3 sequence: CASSISLDQPQHF. CDR3 nucleotide sequence: TGTGCCAGTAGTATCAGTCTGGACCAGCCCCAGCATTTT. V and J are TRBV19 and TRBJ1-5; D gene unclear. Trimming took off 3 bases at V and 7 bases at J, with 10 bases between the two ends. Germline CDR1 and CDR2: LNHDA and SQIVND (reference sequence). The CDR3 spans 13 residues.

The table lists this clone with a count of one. The chain links TRBV11-3 to TRBJ2-1; weak D call: TRBD2 (6 bases). Germline lookup yields CDR1 SGHNT and CDR2 YENEEA. Trimming shortened V by 5 bases and J by 3 bases, and 14 bases separated the two germline ends. The CDR3 totals 15 residues. Here the CDR3 DNA reads TGTGCCAGCAGCAGCCGCGGGGACCTCTACAATGAGCAGTTCTTC. This codes for CASSSRGDLYNEQFF.

The CDR3 sequence is CAWCLGGTGCEQYF. The CDR3 DNA follows: TGTGCCTGGTGTTTGGGAGGGACGGGGTGCGAGCAGTACTTC. The V and J genes are TRBV30 and TRBJ2-7, with TRBD2 identical over 7 bases. V was clipped by 5 bases and J by 6 bases; unmatched bases: 13. Germline CDR1 is GTSNPN and CDR2 is SVGIG (reference sequence). The CDR3 extends over 14 amino acids.

This CDR3 is CASSPAGYKETQYF. The CDR3 DNA is TGTGCCAGCTCACCAGCGGGGTATAAGGAGACCCAGTACTTC. This chain joins TRBV18 and TRBJ2-5, with D tentatively TRBD2 (6 bases). The length of the CDR3 is 14 residues. From germline, CDR1 is KGHSH and CDR2 LQKENI. The V gene lost 2 bases and the J gene lost 5 bases, with 12 bases spanning the gap.

For this clone: Other DNA sequences in the same sample also yield this CDR3. V gene TRBV5-1 combines with J gene TRBJ2-2; no clear D. V was shortened by 1 base and J by 1 base, with 2 bases between the two germline ends. This CDR3 has 13 amino acids. CDR1 is SGHRS and CDR2 is YFSETQ in the germline V gene. The DNA of the CDR3 is TGCGCCAGCAGCTTGCTGAACACCGGGGAGCTGTTTTTT. Residues: CASSLLNTGELFF.

This clone has a single count. CDR3 protein: CASSQDLIQPQHF. The CDR3 nucleotides are TGCGCCAGCAGCCAAGATCTCATTCAGCCCCAGCATTTT. This chain uses TRBV4-3 with TRBJ1-5; D not resolved. The CDR3 length is 13 residues. The ends were cut back, 0 bases at V and 6 bases at J, with 6 bases in the middle. In germline, CDR1 is LGHNA, CDR2 YSLEER.

This chain links TRBV7-2 with TRBJ2-7, with a possible D match to TRBD1 (5 bases). The germline V gene has CDR1 SGHTA and CDR2 FQGNSA. The CDR3 contains 14 residues. The V end was cut by 5 bases, the J end by 2 bases, with 13 bases between. DNA of the CDR3: TGTGCCAGCAGCCCGAGTTGGGGCCCCTACGAGCAGTACTTC. It encodes CASSPSWGPYEQYF.

The V and J genes are TRBV5-1 and TRBJ2-1, with TRBD2 matching 8 bases. The CDR3 covers 15 residues. Germline-derived CDR1 and CDR2 are SGHRS and YFSETQ. The ends lost 6 bases at V and 2 bases at J; junction bases unmatched: 7. The CDR3 is CASKTSGSAYNEQFF. For the CDR3, the DNA is TGCGCCAGCAAGACCAGCGGGAGCGCCTACAATGAGCAGTTCTTC.

The V call is TRBV19, the J call TRBJ2-3; tentatively, D is TRBD1 (6 bases). This CDR3 is built from 14 residues. Germline V CDR1 and CDR2: LNHDA, SQIVND (reference sequence). Trimming cost V 5 bases and J 4 bases, with 13 bases left between them. The CDR3 loop is CASSLQGYADTQYF. The CDR3 region has the DNA TGTGCCAGTAGTTTACAGGGCTATGCAGATACGCAGTATTTT.

This clone was seen only a few times. The chain links TRBV10-3 to TRBJ2-7, with D maybe TRBD1 (5 bases). CDR3 length equals 15 residues. Trimming stripped 5 bases from V and 2 bases from J, with 16 bases between. Looked up from germline, CDR1 is ENHRY and CDR2 is SYGVKD. CDR3 amino acids: CAISPQGQLAYEQYF. CDR3 nucleotide sequence: TGTGCCATCAGTCCTCAGGGTCAATTGGCCTACGAGCAGTACTTC.

The rearrangement joins TRBV27 to TRBJ2-7; D perhaps matches TRBD1 (5 bases). The germline V gene encodes CDR1 MNHEY and CDR2 SMNVEV (reference sequence). This CDR3 region has 14 residues. Trimming left V 5 bases short and J 2 bases short, with 13 bases between. CDR3 sequence reads: CASSAMQGPYEQYF. CDR3 sequence (DNA): TGTGCCAGCAGTGCGATGCAGGGCCCCTACGAGCAGTACTTC.

The J gene is TRBJ1-6, the V gene TRBV6-4; 9 bases match TRBD1. Losses at the gene ends were 6 bases for V and 9 bases for J; bases not matched to a gene: 9. Per germline, CDR1 MRHNA and CDR2 SNTAGT. The CDR3 sequence is 15 residues long. DNA of the CDR3: TGTGCCAGCAGCTTGGGACAGGGAATTAGTTCACCCCTCCACTTT. As protein: CASSLGQGISSPLHF.

V gene TRBV28 combines with J gene TRBJ2-3; TRBD1 matches at 8 bases. This CDR3 is built from 15 residues. The germline V gene has CDR1 MDHEN and CDR2 SYDVKM. V was pared by 6 bases and J by 4 bases, with 9 bases of the junction left unmatched. The CDR3 here is CASRPLDRVADTQYF. The CDR3 bases are TGTGCCAGCAGGCCCCTGGACAGGGTGGCAGATACGCAGTATTTT. The whole variable domain, remainder taken from reference TRBV28 and TRBJ2-3, is DVKVTQSSRYLVKRTGEKVFLECVQDMDHENMFWYRQDPGLGLRLIYFSYDVKMKEKGDIPEGYSVSREKKERFSLILESASTNQTSMYLCASRPLDRVADTQYFGPGTRLTVL.

This clone was recorded a few times. This chain uses TRBV15 with TRBJ2-7, with 9 bases fitting TRBD1. The germline V gene has CDR1 LNHNV and CDR2 YYDKDF (reference sequence). V was pared by 7 bases and J by 7 bases, with 11 bases of the junction left unmatched. CDR3 length: 14 residues. The CDR3: CATTRDRERGEQYF. The CDR3, as DNA: TGTGCCACCACCCGGGACAGGGAGAGAGGAGAGCAGTACTTC.